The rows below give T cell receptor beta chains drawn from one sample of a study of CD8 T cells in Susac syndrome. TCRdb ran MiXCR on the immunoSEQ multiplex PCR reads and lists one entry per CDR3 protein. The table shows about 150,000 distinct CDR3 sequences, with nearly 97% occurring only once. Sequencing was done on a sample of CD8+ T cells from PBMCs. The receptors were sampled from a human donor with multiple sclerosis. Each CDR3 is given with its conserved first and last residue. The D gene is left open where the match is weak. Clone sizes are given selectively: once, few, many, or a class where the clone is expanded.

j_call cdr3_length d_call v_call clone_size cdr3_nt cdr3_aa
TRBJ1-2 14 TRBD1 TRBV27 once TGTGCCAGCAGTACAGGGGGACTCGGCTATGGCTACACCTTC CASSTGGLGYGYTF
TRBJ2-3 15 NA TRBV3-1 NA TGTGCCAGCAGCCCCTACAGCCTGAACACAGATACGCAGTATTTT CASSPYSLNTDTQYF
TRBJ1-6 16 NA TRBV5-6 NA TGTGCCAGCAGCCTCAATATACCCCCGACAGGAGGGCCCCTCCACTTT CASSLNIPPTGGPLHF
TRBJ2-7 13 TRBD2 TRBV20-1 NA TGCAGTGCTCGACTAGCCCTCTCCTACGAGCAGTACTTC CSARLALSYEQYF
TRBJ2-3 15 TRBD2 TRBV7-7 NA TGTGCTAGCAGCCCGATAGCGGGAAGCACAGATACGCAGTATTTT CASSPIAGSTDTQYF
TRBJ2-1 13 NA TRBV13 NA TGTGCCAGCTCACGGGGCAGGGCCAATGAGCAGTTCTTC CASSRGRANEQFF
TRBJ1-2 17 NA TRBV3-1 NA TGTGCCAGCAGCCAAGATCTGGAACCACCCAAAGACTATGGCTACACCTTC CASSQDLEPPKDYGYTF
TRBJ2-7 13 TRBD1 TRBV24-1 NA TGTGCCACCAGTAGGACAGGATCCTACGAGCAGTACTTC CATSRTGSYEQYF
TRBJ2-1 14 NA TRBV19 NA TGTGCCAGTAGTATAGTCGCCCTGACTACTGAGCAGTTCTTC CASSIVALTTEQFF
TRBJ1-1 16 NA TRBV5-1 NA TGCGCCAGCAGCTCCCTCGTCGAGGGGAGGAACACTGAAGCTTTCTTT CASSSLVEGRNTEAFF
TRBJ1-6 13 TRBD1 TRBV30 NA TGTGCCTGGAGCCCGACAGGGAATTCACCCCTCCACTTT CAWSPTGNSPLHF
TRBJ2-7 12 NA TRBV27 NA TGTGCCAGCAGTTTAGGAGGATCCGAGCAGTACTTC CASSLGGSEQYF
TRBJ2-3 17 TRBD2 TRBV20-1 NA TGCAGTGCTAGACTAGCGGGGGGGCTGAAGCCAGCGGATACGCAGTATTTT CSARLAGGLKPADTQYF
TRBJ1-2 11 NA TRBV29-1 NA TGCAGCGTTGTGTCAGGTGAAGGCTACACCTTC CSVVSGEGYTF
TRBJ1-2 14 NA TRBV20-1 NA TGCAGTGCTAGAGAGAGGGGGGGTCAGGCTGGCTACACCTTC CSARERGGQAGYTF
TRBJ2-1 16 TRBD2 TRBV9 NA TGTGCCAGCAGCGCACTAGCGGGACTTAACCCCAATGAGCAGTTCTTC CASSALAGLNPNEQFF
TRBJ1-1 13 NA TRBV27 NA TGTGCCAGCAATGGGGGGCCCCAGACTGAAGCTTTCTTT CASNGGPQTEAFF
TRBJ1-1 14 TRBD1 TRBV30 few TGTGCCTGGAGTCAGGGGACAGACTACACTGAAGCTTTCTTT CAWSQGTDYTEAFF
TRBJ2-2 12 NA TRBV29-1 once TGCAGCGTTGCTGGGGGCTCCGGGGAGCTGTTTTTT CSVAGGSGELFF
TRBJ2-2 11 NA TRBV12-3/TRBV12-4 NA TGTGCCAGCAGTTATCTCGGGGAGCTGTTTTTT CASSYLGELFF
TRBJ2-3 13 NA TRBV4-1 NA TGCGCCAGCAGCCATCCTAGCGCAGATACGCAGTATTTT CASSHPSADTQYF
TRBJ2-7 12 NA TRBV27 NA TGTGCCAGCAGTTTATGGGGTGACGAGCAGTACTTC CASSLWGDEQYF
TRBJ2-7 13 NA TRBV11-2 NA TGTGCCAGCAGCTTAGCGGCGCTCTACGAGCAGTACTTC CASSLAALYEQYF
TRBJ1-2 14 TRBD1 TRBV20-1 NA TGCAGTGCTACAGGACAGGGAATGGGCTATGGCTACACCTTC CSATGQGMGYGYTF
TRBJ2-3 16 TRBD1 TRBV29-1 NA TGCAGCGTTGAAGGTCCTACAGGGGGCCCCACAGATACGCAGTATTTT CSVEGPTGGPTDTQYF
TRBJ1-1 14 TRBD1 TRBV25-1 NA TGTGCCAGCAGTGCCACCCAGGGGGACGGAGTGGCTTTCTTT CASSATQGDGVAFF
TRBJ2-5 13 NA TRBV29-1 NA TGCAGCATCGATCGGGGGTACTTGGAGACCCAGTACTTC CSIDRGYLETQYF
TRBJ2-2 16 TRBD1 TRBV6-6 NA TGTGCCAGCAGTCCCGGACAGGGAACGAGCACCGGGGAGCTGTTTTTT CASSPGQGTSTGELFF
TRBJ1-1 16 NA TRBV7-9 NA TGTGCCAGCAAGTTGGGGGCACTGGGACCTGTCACTGAAGCTTTCTTT CASKLGALGPVTEAFF
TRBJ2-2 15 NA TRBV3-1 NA TGTGCCAGCAGCCTCCCATTAGCTGGGAACGGGGAGCTGTTTTTT CASSLPLAGNGELFF
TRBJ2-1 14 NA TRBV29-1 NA TGCAGCGTTGAATGGCAGAGCTCCTACAATGAGCAGTTCTTC CSVEWQSSYNEQFF
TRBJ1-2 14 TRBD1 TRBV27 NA TGTGCCAGCAGGGAACAGGGGTTGGGCTATGGCTACACCTTC CASREQGLGYGYTF
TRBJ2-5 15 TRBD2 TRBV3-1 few TGTGCCAGCAGCCCGGGACTAGCGGGCCAAGAGACCCAGTACTTC CASSPGLAGQETQYF
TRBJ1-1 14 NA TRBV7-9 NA TGTGCCAGCAGCTTAACAGGGAACATCCCTGAAGCTTTCTTT CASSLTGNIPEAFF
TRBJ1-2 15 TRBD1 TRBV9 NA TGTGCCAGCAGCGTTAACAGGGGATCCAACTATGGCTACACCTTC CASSVNRGSNYGYTF
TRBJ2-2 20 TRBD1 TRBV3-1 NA TGTGCCAGCAGCCATGTTCCACCGGTTTGGGACAGGGGGGACACCGGGGAGCTGTTTTTT CASSHVPPVWDRGDTGELFF
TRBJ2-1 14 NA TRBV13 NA TGTGCCAGCAGCCACATCGCAACCTACAATGAGCAGTTCTTC CASSHIATYNEQFF
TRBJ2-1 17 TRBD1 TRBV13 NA TGTGCCAGCAGCTTAGGCGGGACAGGGTACGGGGACAATGAGCAGTTCTTC CASSLGGTGYGDNEQFF
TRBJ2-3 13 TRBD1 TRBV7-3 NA TGTGCCAGCAGTTGGACAGGGGGGAATACGCAGTATTTT CASSWTGGNTQYF
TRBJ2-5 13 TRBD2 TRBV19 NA TGTGCCAGTAGTATCGCGGGGGAAGAGACCCAGTACTTC CASSIAGEETQYF
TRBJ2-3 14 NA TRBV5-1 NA TGCGCCAGCAGGTCCTTCGGGGCCGCAGATACGCAGTATTTT CASRSFGAADTQYF
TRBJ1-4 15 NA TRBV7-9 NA TGTGCCAGCAGCAACACGGAGAGGGAGGGTGAAAAACTGTTTTTT CASSNTEREGEKLFF
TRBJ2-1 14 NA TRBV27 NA TGTGCCAGCTCGCAGGGCGGCTCCTACAATGAGCAGTTCTTC CASSQGGSYNEQFF
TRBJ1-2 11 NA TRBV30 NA TGTGCCTGGAGTGGAGGGATGAGAATCACCTTC CAWSGGMRITF
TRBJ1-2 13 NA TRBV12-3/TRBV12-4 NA TGTGCCAGCAGTTTGACAGCCATGGATGGCTACACCTTC CASSLTAMDGYTF
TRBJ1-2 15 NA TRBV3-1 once TGTGCCAGCAGCCAAGAAGCAGGGACTGGCTATGGCTACACCTTC CASSQEAGTGYGYTF
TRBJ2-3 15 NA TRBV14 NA TGTGCCAGCAGCCAAGAAGGGCAGCTCACAGATACGCAGTATTTT CASSQEGQLTDTQYF
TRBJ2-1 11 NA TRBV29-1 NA TGCAGCGTGCCTATACGAGGTGAGCAGTTCTTC CSVPIRGEQFF
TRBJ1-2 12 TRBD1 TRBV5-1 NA TGCGCCAGCCAAGGACAGGGCTATGGCTACACCTTC CASQGQGYGYTF
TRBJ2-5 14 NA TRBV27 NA TGTGCCAGCAGTTCAATCCATTACCAAGAGACCCAGTACTTC CASSSIHYQETQYF